This passage covers 31 T cell receptor beta chains from one sample sequenced in a study of T cell repertoires in cytomegalovirus infection. These receptors' antigens are unknown. TCRdb re-called the reads with MiXCR, one entry per CDR3 protein. Of approximately 910,000 distinct CDR3 sequences in the sample, about a third are singletons; the top ten hold around an eighth. Material: cultured CD8+ T cells from PBMCs, obtained from culture after CMV antigen stimulation. The source of these receptors is a human donor in good health (CMV status not recorded). Some clones in this sample may be carry-over from other donors' samples.

This clonotype was recorded once. J is TRBJ2-1 and V is TRBV10-3, with no clear D. V was pared by 11 bases and J by 7 bases, with 12 bases between. The CDR3 consists of 11 residues. CDR1 and CDR2 from the germline V gene are ENHRY and SYGVKD. The CDR3 DNA reads as TGTGCCCCCTCCAACTCAAATGAGCAGTTCTTC. The encoded protein is CAPSNSNEQFF.

The J gene is TRBJ2-1, the V gene TRBV10-3, with D maybe TRBD1 (6 bases). The germline V and J ends were trimmed by 0 bases and 5 bases, with 14 bases remaining between them. Germline V gene sequence: CDR1 ENHRY, CDR2 SYGVKD. This CDR3 comprises 16 residues. Here the CDR3 reads CAISESLQGFNNEQFF. The CDR3 nucleotides are TGTGCCATCAGTGAGTCTTTACAGGGTTTCAACAATGAGCAGTTCTTC.

Concerning this clonotype itself: At one of its ends the junction is not consistent with the germline gene, which may arise from a read error. This chain joins TRBV7-2 and TRBJ2-2; D uncertain. Germline lookup yields CDR1 SGHTA and CDR2 FQGNSA. This CDR3 comprises 12 residues. The DNA for the CDR3 is TGTGTCAGCTACTTCGGCACCGGGGAGCTGTTTTTT. Residues: CVSYFGTGELFF. The variable domain in full, with the rest retrieved from reference TRBV7-2 and TRBJ2-2, is GAGVSQSPSNKVTEKGKDVELRCDPISGHTALYWYRQSLGQGLEFLIYFQGNSAPDKSGLPSDRFSAERTGGSVSTLTIQRTQQEDSAVYLCVSYFGTGELFFGEGSRLTVL.

This clonotype showed up many times. The chain carries TRBV7-2 and TRBJ2-7, with 10 bases fitting TRBD1. V lost 4 bases and J lost 3; bases outside the gene matches: 9. The CDR3 length is 16 residues. Germline V lookup: CDR1 SGHTA, CDR2 FQGNSA. The CDR3 spells CASSSPSDRGVYEQYF. The CDR3 DNA is TGTGCCAGCAGCTCTCCCTCGGACAGGGGGGTCTACGAGCAGTACTTC. Using reference TRBV7-2 and TRBJ2-7 for the parts outside the CDR3, the full variable domain is GAGVSQSPSNKVTEKGKDVELRCDPISGHTALYWYRQSLGQGLEFLIYFQGNSAPDKSGLPSDRFSAERTGGSVSTLTIQRTQQEDSAVYLCASSSPSDRGVYEQYFGPGTRLTVT.

This clonotype turned up a few times. The chain combines TRBV2 with TRBJ1-1; 8 bases line up with TRBD1. Unmatched junction bases numbered 7, after V lost 6 bases and J lost 4 bases. Germline V CDR1 and CDR2: SNHLY, FYNNEI. The CDR3 spans 14 residues. The CDR3 DNA reads as TGTGCCAGCAGGCAGGGACAGGTTGGCACTGAAGCTTTCTTT. This encodes CASRQGQVGTEAFF. Together with reference TRBV2 and TRBJ1-1, the CDR3 gives the full variable domain: EPEVTQTPSHQVTQMGQEVILRCVPISNHLYFYWYRQILGQKVEFLVSFYNNEISEKSEIFDDQFSVERPDGSNFTLKIRSTKLEDSAMYFCASRQGQVGTEAFFGQGTRLTVV.

This sequence joins TRBV2 and TRBJ1-1, with 7 nucleotides matching TRBD1. Losses at the gene ends were 6 bases for V and 1 base for J; bases not matched to a gene: 5. Germline V lookup: CDR1 SNHLY, CDR2 FYNNEI. The CDR3 contains 14 residues. CDR3 amino acids: CASSKTGENTEAFF. CDR3 DNA: TGTGCCAGCAGCAAAACAGGGGAGAACACTGAAGCTTTCTTT.

This clonotype was seen a handful of times. This chain uses TRBV6-2 or TRBV6-3 with TRBJ1-2; 11 bases fit TRBD1. The germline CDR1 and CDR2 sequences are MNHEY and SVGEGT. Trimming cost V 6 bases and J 14 bases; bases outside gene matches: 5. This CDR3 has 11 amino acids. The CDR3 loop reads CASSYGTGGTF. CDR3 coding DNA: TGTGCCAGCAGCTACGGGACAGGGGGGACCTTC.

The chain is built from TRBV7-9 and TRBJ2-7, with 8 bases fitting TRBD1. The CDR3 sequence is 15 residues long. Germline V gives CDR1 SEHNR, CDR2 FQNEAQ (reference sequence). Unmatched junction bases numbered 8, after V lost 5 bases and J lost 2 bases. CDR3 loop: CASSGGQVGAYEQYF. CDR3 sequence (DNA): TGTGCCAGCAGCGGGGGACAGGTTGGGGCCTACGAGCAGTACTTC.

V is TRBV28 and J is TRBJ2-3; D remains unclear. This CDR3 comprises 14 residues. V shed 6 bases and J shed 0 bases, with 10 bases lying between them. Per the germline V gene, CDR1 is MDHEN and CDR2 is SYDVKM. CDR3 bases: TGTGCCAGCAGCCTCCTGATGAGCACAGATACGCAGTATTTT. It is translated as CASSLLMSTDTQYF.

V gene TRBV27 combines with J gene TRBJ1-1, with D maybe TRBD1 (5 bases). The CDR3 loop spans 15 amino acids. Germline V gene data show CDR1 as MNHEY and CDR2 as SMNVEV (reference sequence). V was shortened by 0 bases and J by 2 bases, with 10 bases between the two germline ends. CDR3 sequence (DNA): TGTGCCAGCAGTTTATCGTACAGGAGTAACACTGAAGCTTTCTTT. Protein sequence: CASSLSYRSNTEAFF.

The chain carries TRBV27 and TRBJ2-1; the match to TRBD2 covers 7 bases. Losses at the gene ends were 6 bases for V and 0 bases for J; bases not matched to a gene: 14. The germline gives CDR1 MNHEY, CDR2 SMNVEV (reference sequence). This CDR3 contains 18 residues. In nucleotides, the CDR3 is TGTGCCAGCAGAGAGAGAAGCGGGGTTTTAAGCTCCTACAATGAGCAGTTCTTC. This translates into CASRERSGVLSSYNEQFF.

This rearrangement joins TRBV2 to TRBJ1-2; 9 positions match TRBD1. V lost 4 bases, J lost 4 bases, and 13 bases stayed unmatched. This CDR3 contains 17 residues. CDR1 and CDR2 from the germline V gene are SNHLY and FYNNEI. The CDR3 coding sequence is TGTGCCAGCAGTGGGACAGGGGACCGTCAGTCTACCTATGGCTACACCTTC. Encoded protein: CASSGTGDRQSTYGYTF.

This clonotype was counted only a few times. The chain couples TRBV7-3 to TRBJ2-1; a weak D match, TRBD2 (5 bases). The CDR3 totals 15 residues. V lost 0 bases to trimming and J lost 5 bases, with 11 bases between them. Germline CDR1 SGHTA, CDR2 FQGTGA. The CDR3 sequence: CASSLTGGQNNEQFF. The CDR3 DNA reads as TGTGCCAGCAGCTTAACGGGCGGGCAAAACAATGAGCAGTTCTTC. Complete variable domain (other parts from reference TRBV7-3 and TRBJ2-1): GAGVSQTPSNKVTEKGKYVELRCDPISGHTALYWYRQSLGQGPEFLIYFQGTGAADDSGLPNDRFFAVRPEGSVSTLKIQRTERGDSAVYLCASSLTGGQNNEQFFGPGTRLTVL.

This clonotype was counted only a few times. The rearrangement links TRBV7-9 to TRBJ2-3; 12 positions match TRBD2. The V segment lost 3 bases and the J segment 1 base; nucleotides outside the gene matches: 8. The CDR3 spans 18 residues. The germline gives CDR1 SEHNR, CDR2 FQNEAQ (reference sequence). For the CDR3, the DNA is TGTGCCAGCAGCTTTCCTAGCGGGGGGGCCTATGGCACAGATACGCAGTATTTT. The encoded protein is CASSFPSGGAYGTDTQYF. Complete variable domain (other parts from reference TRBV7-9 and TRBJ2-3): DTGVSQNPRHKITKRGQNVTFRCDPISEHNRLYWYRQTLGQGPEFLTYFQNEAQLEKSRLLSDRFSAERPKGSFSTLEIQRTEQGDSAMYLCASSFPSGGAYGTDTQYFGPGTRLTVL.

Regarding this clonotype: A junction end diverges from the germline sequence, so it may reflect a read error. V and J are TRBV6-1 and TRBJ1-2, with TRBD1 as a possible D gene (5 bases). In germline, CDR1 is MNHNS, CDR2 SASEGT. The CDR3 spans 14 residues. In nucleotides, the CDR3 is TGTGCCAGCAGTGAAGAAGGACACTACTATGGCCACACCTTC. This gives the protein CASSEEGHYYGHTF.

This clonotype was seen a handful of times. The genes are TRBV4-3 and TRBJ2-1; D possibly corresponds to TRBD2 (6 bases). The CDR3 is made up of 15 amino acids. V lost 5 bases and J lost 3, with 14 bases in between. The germline V gene has CDR1 LGHNA and CDR2 YSLEER. The CDR3 region is CASSLTEEGYNEQFF. The CDR3 DNA reads TGCGCCAGCAGCTTGACAGAGGAGGGCTACAATGAGCAGTTCTTC.

This clonotype was picked up a small number of times. V usage is TRBV6-1 and J usage is TRBJ2-1; no clear D gene. The germline gives CDR1 MNHNS, CDR2 SASEGT. The CDR3 is made up of 13 amino acids. V lost 8 bases and J 7 bases, leaving 15 bases between the germline ends. The CDR3 reads CASGKGHRNEQFF. CDR3 DNA: TGTGCCAGCGGTAAAGGGCATCGGAATGAGCAGTTCTTC.

This chain connects TRBV4-3 to TRBJ1-2; D remains unclear. V was clipped by 2 bases and J by 0 bases, with 7 bases between them. Germline V gene sequence: CDR1 LGHNA, CDR2 YSLEER. The CDR3 length is 14 residues. This CDR3 is CASSQQQTNYGYTF. CDR3 coding DNA: TGCGCCAGCAGCCAACAACAGACTAACTATGGCTACACCTTC.

This clonotype was seen many times. V gene TRBV7-2 combines with J gene TRBJ2-1, with TRBD2 identical over 7 bases. Germline V lookup: CDR1 SGHTA, CDR2 FQGNSA. CDR3 length: 15 residues. V was clipped by 4 bases and J by 0 bases; unmatched bases: 3. The CDR3 bases are TGTGCCAGCAGCTCGCGGGGGACCTCCTACAATGAGCAGTTCTTC. It encodes CASSSRGTSYNEQFF.

V and J are TRBV7-6 and TRBJ2-5, with D unclear. There are 14 residues in the CDR3. The V end lost 6 bases, the J end lost 2 bases, and 13 bases lay between the germline ends. The germline gives CDR1 SGHVS, CDR2 FNYEAQ. The CDR3 here is CASSPGSHQETQYF. The CDR3 DNA follows: TGTGCCAGCAGTCCAGGCAGCCATCAAGAGACCCAGTACTTC.

This clonotype has more than one count but fewer than ten. This rearrangement joins TRBV7-9 to TRBJ1-1; D call uncertain. V was pared by 5 bases and J by 0 bases, with 16 bases between. The CDR3 length is 16 residues. Germline CDR1 is SEHNR and CDR2 is FQNEAQ (reference sequence). The chain's CDR3 is CASSVGLTRLNTEAFF. For the CDR3, the DNA is TGTGCCAGCAGCGTAGGACTGACCCGTCTGAACACTGAAGCTTTCTTT.

In its sample, this clonotype was seen once. The chain has TRBV5-6 and TRBJ1-1, with 12 bases matching TRBD1. CDR1 SGHDT and CDR2 YYEEEE come from the germline V gene. The ends lost 1 base at V and 1 base at J; junction bases unmatched: 8. The CDR3 contains 18 residues. The CDR3 region is CASSLMWDRGPTNTEAFF. The CDR3, as DNA: TGTGCCAGCAGCTTGATGTGGGACAGGGGGCCGACGAACACTGAAGCTTTCTTT.

The V call is TRBV6-2 or TRBV6-3, the J call TRBJ2-7; either TRBD1 or TRBD2 may supply D (5 bases each). Germline CDR1 and CDR2: MNHEY and SVGEGT. Trimming took off 6 bases at V and 8 bases at J, with 20 bases between the two ends. The CDR3 is 14 amino acids. The CDR3 region is CASSSRGALLQQYV. CDR3 nucleotides: TGTGCCAGCAGCTCCCGAGGGGCATTGCTCCAGCAGTACGTC.

The chain employs TRBV5-1 and TRBJ1-1; no clear D gene. The V gene lost 3 bases and the J gene lost 1 base, with 19 bases spanning the gap. In germline, CDR1 is SGHRS, CDR2 YFSETQ. The CDR3 runs to 17 residues. The CDR3 bases are TGCGCCAGCAGCTGGCACGATAGTCCCGGACCGAACACTGAAGCTTTCTTT. It translates to CASSWHDSPGPNTEAFF.

V and J are TRBV12-3 or TRBV12-4 and TRBJ2-3; perhaps TRBD1 as D (6 bases). V was shortened by 5 bases and J by 4 bases, with 16 bases between the two germline ends. This CDR3 region has 15 residues. The CDR3 DNA reads TGTGCCAGCAGTGCGTTTAGCAGGGGCCCAGATACGCAGTATTTT. It yields the protein CASSAFSRGPDTQYF.

J is TRBJ2-5 and V is TRBV5-4, with 9 bases lining up with TRBD2. Germline CDR1 reads SGHNT; CDR2 reads YYREEE (reference sequence). This CDR3 has 14 amino acids. The trim removed 0 bases at V and 11 bases at J, leaving 8 bases unmatched. In DNA form, the CDR3 reads TGTGCCAGCAGCTTGGGGGCTAGCGGGGCCCCACAGTACTTC. This codes for CASSLGASGAPQYF.

This chain connects TRBV12-3 or TRBV12-4 to TRBJ2-5, with 8 bases identical to TRBD1. The CDR3 extends over 14 amino acids. V lost 5 bases, J lost 10 bases, and 12 bases stayed unmatched. The CDR3: CASSRQGRVPDQYF. Written as DNA, the CDR3 is TGTGCCAGCAGTAGACAGGGGAGAGTTCCGGACCAGTACTTC.

The genes are TRBV7-8 and TRBJ1-4, with 7 bases that match TRBD1. The CDR3 sequence is 14 residues long. The V gene's germline CDR1 is SGHVS and CDR2 FQNEAQ. V shed 5 bases and J 4 bases; nucleotides not matched to a gene: 4. The CDR3 nucleotides are TGTGCCAGCAGCCCAGGGGGGTATAATGAAAAACTGTTTTTT. It yields the protein CASSPGGYNEKLFF.

The V call is TRBV6-2 or TRBV6-3, the J call TRBJ2-5; no definite D call. The CDR3 is made up of 12 amino acids. The ends were cut back, 6 bases at V and 4 bases at J, with 9 bases in the middle. The germline V gene encodes CDR1 MNHEY and CDR2 SVGEGT. The CDR3 DNA follows: TGTGCCAGCAGCCGACCCCTAGAGACCCAGTACTTC. It encodes CASSRPLETQYF.

This clonotype was counted only a few times. The rearrangement joins TRBV2 to TRBJ2-7, with unresolved D. Germline V CDR1 and CDR2: SNHLY, FYNNEI. The CDR3 is 12 amino acids. The V end lost 4 bases, the J end lost 3 bases, and 7 bases lay between the germline ends. The CDR3 region has the DNA TGTGCCAGCAGTGGACGGTACTACGAGCAGTACTTC. Translating it yields CASSGRYYEQYF.

This sequence joins TRBV29-1 and TRBJ2-3; D is perhaps TRBD1 or TRBD2 (5 bases each). CDR3 length: 13 amino acids. The germline V gene encodes CDR1 SQVTM and CDR2 ANQGSEA. V was shortened by 6 bases and J by 6 bases, with 16 bases between the two germline ends. CDR3 DNA sequence: TGCAGCGTATCGGGACCCCCCGAGGATACGCAGTATTTT. Translated, it gives CSVSGPPEDTQYF.